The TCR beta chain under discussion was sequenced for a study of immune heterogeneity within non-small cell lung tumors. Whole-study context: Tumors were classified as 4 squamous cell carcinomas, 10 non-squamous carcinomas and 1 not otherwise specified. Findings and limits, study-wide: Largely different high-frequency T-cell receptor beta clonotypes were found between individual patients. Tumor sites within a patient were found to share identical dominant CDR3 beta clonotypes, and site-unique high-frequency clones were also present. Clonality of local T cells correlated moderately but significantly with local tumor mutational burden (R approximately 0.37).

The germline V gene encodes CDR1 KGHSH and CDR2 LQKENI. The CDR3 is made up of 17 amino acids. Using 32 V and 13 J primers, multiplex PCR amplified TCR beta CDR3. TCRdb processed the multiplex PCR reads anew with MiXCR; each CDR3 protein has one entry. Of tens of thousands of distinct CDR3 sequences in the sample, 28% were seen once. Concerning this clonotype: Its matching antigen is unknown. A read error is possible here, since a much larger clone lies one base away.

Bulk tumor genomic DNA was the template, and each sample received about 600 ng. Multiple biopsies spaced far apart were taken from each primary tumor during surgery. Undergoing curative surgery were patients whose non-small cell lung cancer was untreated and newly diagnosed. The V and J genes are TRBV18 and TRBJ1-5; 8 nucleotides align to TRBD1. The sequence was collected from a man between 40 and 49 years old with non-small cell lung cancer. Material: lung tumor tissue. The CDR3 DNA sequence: TGTGCCAGCTCACCCGGACAGGGCGTTTATAGCAATCAGCCCCAGCTTTTT. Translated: CASSPGQGVYSNQPQLF.